This record looks at one TCR beta chain sequence and its context. Its target is unknown. Germline loops: CDR1 LGHNA, CDR2 YSLEER. The length of the CDR3 is 17 residues. After removal of 1 base from V and 8 bases from J, the junction contained 12 bases not matched to a gene. PCR primers comprised 60 Vbeta and 13 Jbeta primers. Libraries were prepared by immunoSEQ multiplex PCR; TCRdb keeps only in-frame clonotypes and omits some of them. This sample has 25,000 to 35,000 clones; around nine tenths occur once, and the top ten carry about 2.5%. The entry originates in a study of cytomegalovirus exposure and HLA in healthy donors. Study results and caveats: Available immune exposure information covered CMV serostatus only. Reportedly, fewer N-insertions than the approximately 610-donor mean appeared in an Asian-associated ancestry cluster in a later analysis. TCR beta V- and J-gene trimming was later associated with a missense DCLRE1C variant.

Sequenced material: PBMCs. This receptor was identified in a boy between 10 and 17 years old in good health and CMV-seronegative. J is TRBJ1-4 and V is TRBV4-3; 8 bases line up with TRBD1. The CDR3, as DNA: TGCGCCAGCAGCCAAGTTACCCTGACAGGGGTTAGGGAAAAACTGTTTTTT. It is translated as CASSQVTLTGVREKLFF.